This T cell receptor (beta chain) was obtained from a study of blood T cell repertoires in COVID-19. Across the study: PBMCs, B-cell-depleted T cells, or T cells provided the cDNA or gDNA that made up the material.

Allocation to cohorts depended on clinical history reported by the participants. Repertoires were generated with immunoSEQ multiplex PCR, while TCRdb's copy carries only in-frame clones and drops some. The repertoire consists of hundreds of thousands of clones, with roughly 85% occurring once and the leading ten covering 6% to 7%. The clonotype originates from a woman in her forties who had recovered from COVID-19. Material for sequencing was PBMCs or T cells enriched from blood (not recorded which).

The CDR3 region is CAISDPAGGYNEQFF. The CDR3 coding sequence is TGTGCCATCAGTGATCCGGCGGGAGGGTACAATGAGCAGTTCTTC. V usage is TRBV10-3 and J usage is TRBJ2-1; 9 positions match TRBD2. J lost 4 bases, V lost 3 bases, and 4 bases had no gene match. Germline V CDR1 and CDR2: ENHRY, SYGVKD. The CDR3 has 15 amino acids.